The 28 T cell receptor beta chains below were found in one sample sequenced in a study of long-term antiretroviral therapy in people with HIV (dated by TCRdb to 2021 to 2024). The immunoSEQ hsTCRB v3.0 assay was used at survey level resolution for TRB variable region sequencing. In TCRdb, the immuneACCESS table is reduced to in-frame sequences with V and J assigned. These tables do not hold every clone; where another copy was compared, an unresolved V gene accounts for under half, and the others remain unexplained. For this sample there are some 40,000 clones; approximately 94% appear just once. The top ten clones comprise under 2.5% of the sample. Sequencing was performed on unsorted PBMCs, taken 9 to 9.5 years after starting antiretroviral therapy. The receptors here all came from a man between 25 and 39 years old with HIV.

The chain links TRBV2 to TRBJ2-2; D not resolved. The CDR3 covers 16 residues. CDR1 is SNHLY and CDR2 is FYNNEI in the germline V gene. Between the trimmed V and J ends, which lost 3 bases and 2 bases, there was a span of 13 bases. CDR3 DNA: TGTGCCAGCAGTGAGGAACAGCTATCTAACACCGGGGAGCTGTTTTTT. This translates into CASSEEQLSNTGELFF.

The V gene is TRBV10-3, the J gene TRBJ1-5; 9 nucleotides agree with TRBD1. This CDR3 comprises 15 residues. Germline values: CDR1 ENHRY, CDR2 SYGVKD. The V segment lost 5 bases and the J segment 5 bases; nucleotides outside the gene matches: 7. CDR3 in DNA: TGTGCCATCAGTCCGGGACAGGGAAGGGATCAGCCCCAGCATTTT. Protein sequence: CAISPGQGRDQPQHF.

The chain combines TRBV5-1 with TRBJ2-1; TRBD2 aligns across 9 bases. The germline CDR1 and CDR2 sequences are SGHRS and YFSETQ. The CDR3 covers 15 residues. After removal of 0 bases from V and 9 bases from J, the junction contained 7 bases not matched to a gene. The CDR3 spells CASSLVGGGASEQFF. Here the CDR3 DNA reads TGCGCCAGCAGCTTGGTTGGCGGGGGGGCCTCTGAGCAGTTCTTC.

The chain employs TRBV9 and TRBJ2-3, with no clear D. The CDR3 totals 15 residues. V was trimmed by 4 bases and J by 1 base, leaving 13 bases between them. The germline V gene has CDR1 SGDLS and CDR2 YYNGEE. The CDR3 DNA sequence: TGTGCCAGCAGCCCTCTTGGAATTGGCACAGATACGCAGTATTTT. Translated, it gives CASSPLGIGTDTQYF.

The CDR3 region is CASSPSLGRYYGYTF. CDR3 coding DNA: TGTGCCAGCAGTCCTTCTCTAGGGCGGTACTATGGCTACACCTTC. J is TRBJ1-2 and V is TRBV28; the D is unclear. Germline V gene data show CDR1 as MDHEN and CDR2 as SYDVKM. The CDR3 spans 15 residues. V gave up 5 bases and J gave up 3 bases, with 16 bases separating them.

The chain recombines TRBV30 with TRBJ1-1, with D perhaps matching TRBD1 (6 bases). Germline CDR1 and CDR2: GTSNPN and SVGIG (reference sequence). V was shortened by 0 bases and J by 0 bases, with 14 bases between the two germline ends. The CDR3 spans 16 residues. The CDR3 DNA sequence: TGTGCCTGGAGTGTTAAAACCCGGACAGTGAACACTGAAGCTTTCTTT. This encodes CAWSVKTRTVNTEAFF.

The V call is TRBV6-1, the J call TRBJ1-4; 9 bases align to TRBD1. The germline V gene has CDR1 MNHNS and CDR2 SASEGT. The CDR3 extends over 14 amino acids. The ends lost 3 bases at V and 4 bases at J; junction bases unmatched: 0. CDR3 region: CASSEGQGNEKLFF. The CDR3 nucleotides are TGTGCCAGCAGTGAGGGACAGGGTAATGAAAAACTGTTTTTT.

The chain joins TRBV27 to TRBJ1-1; D is uncertain. Trimming shortened V by 5 bases and J by 4 bases, and 17 bases separated the two germline ends. Germline CDR1 MNHEY, CDR2 SMNVEV (reference sequence). The CDR3 totals 15 residues. The CDR3 loop is CASSPWEGEGTEAFF. CDR3 coding DNA: TGTGCCAGCAGTCCCTGGGAGGGAGAGGGCACTGAAGCTTTCTTT.

The J gene is TRBJ2-2, the V gene TRBV11-2; D gene uncertain. The CDR3 consists of 18 residues. Trimming took off 0 bases at V and 4 bases at J, with 18 bases between the two ends. Germline values: CDR1 SGHAT, CDR2 FQNNGV. The CDR3 DNA follows: TGTGCCAGCAGCTTAGAATCCGCCGCGACACCAAGCACCGGGGAGCTGTTTTTT. The encoded protein is CASSLESAATPSTGELFF.

The rearrangement uses TRBV14 and TRBJ1-1, with D possibly TRBD1 on 5 matching bases. Trimming removed 4 bases from V and 3 bases from J, with 9 bases in between. The CDR3 runs 13 residues. Per germline, CDR1 SGHDN and CDR2 FVKESK. The CDR3 nucleotides are TGTGCCAGCAGCCTGGGACGTTACACTGAAGCTTTCTTT. Translating gives CASSLGRYTEAFF.

The V and J genes are TRBV28 and TRBJ1-6; D is uncertain. The CDR3 is made up of 13 amino acids. Germline loops: CDR1 MDHEN, CDR2 SYDVKM. V was trimmed by 7 bases and J by 8 bases, leaving 12 bases between them. The CDR3 here is CASIGLAYSPLHF. The DNA of the CDR3 is TGTGCCAGCATAGGGCTTGCATATTCACCCCTCCACTTT.

The gene calls are TRBV6-5 and TRBJ1-2; 7 nucleotides line up with TRBD1. Trimming removed 2 bases from V and 4 bases from J; junction bases left unmatched: 7. The CDR3 extends over 15 amino acids. Germline assignment: CDR1 MNHEY and CDR2 SVGAGI. This chain's CDR3 is CASSYGGTAFYGYTF. For the CDR3, the DNA is TGTGCCAGCAGTTACGGCGGGACAGCGTTCTATGGCTACACCTTC.

This chain links TRBV29-1 with TRBJ2-3; 9 positions match TRBD1. V lost 7 bases and J lost 0; bases outside the gene matches: 5. This CDR3 region has 14 residues. Germline CDR1 reads SQVTM; CDR2 reads ANQGSEA. The CDR3 sequence is CSAGTGSSTDTQYF. CDR3 bases: TGCAGCGCCGGGACAGGGTCTAGCACAGATACGCAGTATTTT.

The chain recombines TRBV5-1 with TRBJ2-2; D is perhaps TRBD2 (7 bases). Germline CDR1 reads SGHRS; CDR2 reads YFSETQ. The CDR3 is 16 residues long. V was cut by 0 bases and J by 3 bases, with 12 bases left in between. CDR3 nucleotides: TGCGCCAGCAGCTTGGATCCCGGGGGGCACACCGGGGAGCTGTTTTTT. Translated, it gives CASSLDPGGHTGELFF.

This sequence joins TRBV28 and TRBJ2-5; the D gene is possibly TRBD2 (7 bases). V was trimmed by 3 bases and J by 2 bases, leaving 19 bases between them. Germline-derived CDR1 and CDR2 are MDHEN and SYDVKM. The length of the CDR3 is 17 residues. The CDR3 reads CASSFPPGGGMQETQYF. The CDR3 coding sequence is TGTGCCAGCAGTTTCCCTCCGGGGGGCGGAATGCAAGAGACCCAGTACTTC.

The V call is TRBV11-2, the J call TRBJ2-7, with TRBD1 as a possible D gene (6 bases). This CDR3 is 13 amino acids long. Trimming stripped 1 base from V and 8 bases from J, with 12 bases between. Germline V gene lookup returns CDR1 SGHAT and CDR2 FQNNGV. CDR3 in DNA: TGTGCCAGCAGCTTAGGGGGAACAGGGAAGCAGTACGTC. Translated: CASSLGGTGKQYV.

This clone has just one count. The chain employs TRBV7-3 and TRBJ2-2; D not certain. The germline CDR1 and CDR2 sequences are SGHTA and FQGTGA. CDR3 length equals 13 residues. V was trimmed by 3 bases and J by 6 bases, leaving 8 bases between them. The CDR3 here is CASSLVSAGELFF. In DNA, the CDR3 is TGTGCCAGCAGCTTGGTTTCAGCCGGGGAGCTGTTTTTT.

This chain links TRBV5-1 with TRBJ1-2; 12 bases line up with TRBD1. The CDR3 totals 16 residues. Germline trimming cut 0 bases from V and 8 bases from J; bases unmatched to any gene: 8. From germline, CDR1 is SGHRS and CDR2 YFSETQ. Here the CDR3 DNA reads TGCGCCAGCAGCTTGGAACCACCGGGACAGGGGGCAGGCTACACCTTC. Translating it yields CASSLEPPGQGAGYTF. The whole variable domain, filled in from reference TRBV5-1 and TRBJ1-2, reads KAGVTQTPRYLIKTRGQQVTLSCSPISGHRSVSWYQQTPGQGLQFLFEYFSETQRNKGNFPGRFSGRQFSNSRSEMNVSTLELGDSALYLCASSLEPPGQGAGYTFGSGTRLTVV.

This chain joins TRBV5-1 and TRBJ2-1; no reliable D call. Germline V CDR1 and CDR2: SGHRS, YFSETQ. V lost 2 bases and J lost 0, with 6 bases in between. The CDR3 is 14 residues long. The CDR3 sequence: CASSFLNSYNEQFF. The CDR3 nucleotides read TGCGCCAGCAGCTTTCTGAACTCCTACAATGAGCAGTTCTTC. Drawing the rest from reference TRBV5-1 and TRBJ2-1, the complete variable domain is KAGVTQTPRYLIKTRGQQVTLSCSPISGHRSVSWYQQTPGQGLQFLFEYFSETQRNKGNFPGRFSGRQFSNSRSEMNVSTLELGDSALYLCASSFLNSYNEQFFGPGTRLTVL.

The J gene is TRBJ2-2, the V gene TRBV5-5, with TRBD1 identical over 7 bases. With V trimmed by 4 bases and J by 0 bases, 3 bases remained unmatched. The CDR3 contains 15 residues. Germline V gives CDR1 SGHKS, CDR2 YYEKEE (reference sequence). The CDR3 bases are TGTGCCAGCAGCCTGGGACAGACGAACACCGGGGAGCTGTTTTTT. Its translation: CASSLGQTNTGELFF.

This clone has a handful of counts. The V call is TRBV19, the J call TRBJ2-7; D is uncertain. The CDR3 sequence is 13 residues long. V shed 5 bases and J shed 3 bases, with 11 bases lying between them. From germline, CDR1 is LNHDA and CDR2 SQIVND (reference sequence). This CDR3 is CASSEFGFYEQYF. The CDR3 nucleotides read TGTGCCAGTAGTGAGTTCGGGTTCTACGAGCAGTACTTC.

The chain uses TRBV4-1 and TRBJ2-7, with TRBD2 identical over 10 bases. The germline V gene has CDR1 MGHRA and CDR2 YSYEKL. The V and J ends lost 1 base and 4 bases, in that order; junction bases with no gene match: 4. This CDR3 has 15 amino acids. DNA of the CDR3: TGCGCCAGCAGCCAAGGAGCGGGGGGGATGTACGAGCAGTACTTC. Translated, it gives CASSQGAGGMYEQYF.

The CDR3 region is CASSPRDSGGASDTQYF. CDR3 DNA: TGTGCCAGCTCACCCCGGGATAGCGGGGGGGCCTCAGATACGCAGTATTTT. The gene calls are TRBV18 and TRBJ2-3; 11 bases line up with TRBD2. Trimming at V came to 3 bases and at J to 4 bases, leaving 9 bases not matched to a gene. This CDR3 comprises 17 residues. Germline loops: CDR1 KGHSH, CDR2 LQKENI. The entire variable domain, with the rest obtained from reference TRBV18 and TRBJ2-3, is as follows: NAGVMQNPRHLVRRRGQEARLRCSPMKGHSHVYWYRQLPEEGLKFMVYLQKENIIDESGMPKERFSAEFPKEGPSILRIQQVVRGDSAAYFCASSPRDSGGASDTQYFGPGTRLTVL.

This rearrangement joins TRBV5-1 to TRBJ1-2; tentatively, D is TRBD1 (5 bases). In germline, CDR1 is SGHRS, CDR2 YFSETQ. V lost 1 base and J 4 bases, leaving 17 bases between the germline ends. The CDR3 extends over 16 amino acids. CDR3 region: CASSLWGGDGTYGYTF. The CDR3 DNA sequence: TGCGCCAGCAGCTTGTGGGGTGGGGACGGAACCTATGGCTACACCTTC.

The rearrangement uses TRBV10-3 and TRBJ1-1; D perhaps matches TRBD1 (5 bases). The CDR3 is made up of 14 amino acids. V lost 6 bases and J lost 1, with 12 bases in between. Germline CDR1 reads ENHRY; CDR2 reads SYGVKD. The CDR3 is CAISWDGKNTEAFF. In nucleotides, the CDR3 is TGTGCCATCAGCTGGGACGGGAAGAACACTGAAGCTTTCTTT.

CDR3 sequence (DNA): TGTGCCAGCTCACCACAAGGGGGTCGAACCAAATCCGAAGCTTTCTTT. Amino acid sequence: CASSPQGGRTKSEAFF. The chain has TRBV18 and TRBJ1-1, with D possibly being TRBD1 (6 bases). V was shortened by 1 base and J by 8 bases, with 20 bases between the two germline ends. From germline, CDR1 is KGHSH and CDR2 LQKENI. This CDR3 is built from 16 residues. Full variable domain (rest looked up from reference TRBV18 and TRBJ1-1): NAGVMQNPRHLVRRRGQEARLRCSPMKGHSHVYWYRQLPEEGLKFMVYLQKENIIDESGMPKERFSAEFPKEGPSILRIQQVVRGDSAAYFCASSPQGGRTKSEAFFGQGTRLTVV.

This clone has only one observation. The chain has TRBV7-3 and TRBJ2-4; D is perhaps TRBD1 (6 bases). Germline assignment: CDR1 SGHTA and CDR2 FQGTGA. The CDR3 is 14 amino acids. V was cut by 2 bases and J by 8 bases, with 13 bases left in between. Written as DNA, the CDR3 is TGTGCCAGCAGCTTAGGCCCAGGACAGTACATTCAGTACTTC. Amino acids: CASSLGPGQYIQYF.

The chain joins TRBV30 to TRBJ1-2; D might be TRBD1 (6 bases). The V gene lost 5 bases and the J gene lost 4 bases, with 14 bases spanning the gap. Germline CDR1 GTSNPN, CDR2 SVGIG (reference sequence). The CDR3 runs 13 residues. CDR3 sequence: CAWGGGGFYGYTF. CDR3 coding DNA: TGTGCCTGGGGAGGGGGGGGGTTCTATGGCTACACCTTC. The variable domain in full, completed from reference TRBV30 and TRBJ1-2, reads SQTIHQWPATLVQPVGSPLSLECTVEGTSNPNLYWYRQAAGRGLQLLFYSVGIGQISSEVPQNLSASRPQDRQFILSSKKLLLSDSGFYLCAWGGGGFYGYTFGSGTRLTVV.